The present TCR beta chain was sequenced within a study of cytomegalovirus exposure and HLA in healthy donors. Study-wide context: It was reported in a later analysis that the same platform had been used for the 110 or so validation repertoires as for the roughly 700 first-cohort repertoires.

TCRdb's table, derived via immunoSEQ multiplex PCR, lists solely in-frame clones and lacks some. Of around 250,000 clones detected, nearly 90% appear once; the ten largest clones hold more than 0.35%. Notes on this clone: Its antigen is not identified.

Regarding the study as a whole: Some public TCRs appeared in many individuals, while most sequences were rare. CMV antigen specificity was confirmed in vitro for three CMV-associated chains.

Sequencing was carried out using PBMCs. The receptor comes from a woman under 30 in good health and CMV-seronegative.

Here the CDR3 reads CASMPTGFEKLFF. In DNA form, the CDR3 reads TGTGCCAGCATGCCGACAGGTTTTGAAAAACTGTTTTTT. The chain links TRBV27 to TRBJ1-4; TRBD1 is a possible D gene (6 bases). The CDR3 sequence is 13 residues long. The ends were cut back, 7 bases at V and 7 bases at J, with 13 bases in the middle. Germline V CDR1 and CDR2: MNHEY, SMNVEV (reference sequence). Looking up the rest from reference TRBV27 and TRBJ1-4 gives the full variable domain: EAQVTQNPRYLITVTGKKLTVTCSQNMNHEYMSWYRQDPGLGLRQIYYSMNVEVTDKGDVPEGYKVSRKEKRNFPLILESPSPNQTSLYFCASMPTGFEKLFFGSGTQLSVL.